The 16 T cell receptor beta chains below come from one sample, sequenced in a study of T-cell memory formation after mild COVID-19. TCRdb independently ran MiXCR on the 5' RACE reads; one entry per CDR3 protein. The sample lists 250,000 to 300,000 distinct CDR3 sequences, around 15% occurring once. Sequencing was done on a sample of PBMCs or a T cell subset sorted from them (not recorded which). These receptors were obtained from a man younger than 35 who had mild COVID-19 (a few samples of this study predate the infection). Cell type and time point are not known.

This clonotype was recorded at least ten times. The DNA of the CDR3 is TGTGCCACCAGCAGGGACAGGGTCCCTGGAAACACCATATATTTT. Residues: CATSRDRVPGNTIYF. The chain recombines TRBV15 with TRBJ1-3; TRBD1 matches 8 bases. The V gene end was trimmed by 3 bases and the J gene end by 2 bases; junction bases not matched to a gene: 3. Germline lookup yields CDR1 LNHNV and CDR2 YYDKDF (reference sequence). The CDR3 sequence is 15 residues long.

The V and J genes are TRBV2 and TRBJ2-3; TRBD1 is a possible D gene (6 bases). The V end was cut by 4 bases, the J end by 5 bases, with 13 bases between. In germline, CDR1 is SNHLY, CDR2 FYNNEI. The CDR3 runs to 14 residues. The CDR3 sequence: CASSARTVQDTQYF. CDR3 DNA sequence: TGTGCCAGCAGTGCAAGGACAGTTCAAGATACGCAGTATTTT.

V is TRBV12-3 or TRBV12-4 and J is TRBJ2-1; 11 bases agree with TRBD2. CDR3 length: 16 amino acids. V gave up 8 bases and J gave up 0 bases; unmatched junction bases: 6. The CDR3 is CASGTLAGGSYNEQFF. The CDR3 nucleotides are TGTGCCAGCGGCACCCTAGCGGGGGGCTCCTACAATGAGCAGTTCTTC.

Only a few counts were recorded for this clonotype. V gene TRBV5-1 combines with J gene TRBJ2-5, with D uncertain. The CDR3 extends over 13 amino acids. The ends were cut back, 10 bases at V and 0 bases at J, with 13 bases in the middle. CDR1 is SGHRS and CDR2 is YFSETQ in the germline V gene. The chain's CDR3 is CACTTEYQETQYF. The CDR3 nucleotides read TGCGCCTGTACGACCGAGTACCAAGAGACCCAGTACTTC.

This chain's CDR3 is CASSQEALNYGYTF. The CDR3 DNA sequence: TGCGCCAGCAGCCAAGAAGCACTTAACTATGGCTACACCTTC. The chain recombines TRBV4-1 with TRBJ1-2; unclear D gene. Germline CDR1 MGHRA, CDR2 YSYEKL. The ends were cut back, 0 bases at V and 1 base at J, with 6 bases in the middle. The CDR3 consists of 14 residues.

The table lists this clonotype with many counts. V gene TRBV3-1 combines with J gene TRBJ1-1, with D unclear. Germline lookup yields CDR1 LGHDT and CDR2 YNNKEL (reference sequence). The CDR3 sequence is 13 residues long. Trimming removed 2 bases from V and 8 bases from J, with 12 bases in between. CDR3 protein: CASSQNTAGEAFF. In nucleotides, the CDR3 is TGTGCCAGCAGCCAAAATACGGCGGGAGAAGCTTTCTTT.

This clonotype was seen only a few times. CDR3 in DNA: TGCAGTGCTAGAGATCCGTCGGAGACCCAGTACTTC. Protein product: CSARDPSETQYF. V and J are TRBV20-1 and TRBJ2-5, with D unclear. V dropped 0 bases and J dropped 5 bases, with 7 bases sitting between them. Germline V gene data show CDR1 as DFQATT and CDR2 as SNEGSKA (reference sequence). The CDR3 runs to 12 residues.

This clonotype occurred a few times. This chain connects TRBV11-2 to TRBJ2-4; no firm D call. The germline V and J ends were trimmed by 0 bases and 6 bases, with 3 bases remaining between them. The CDR3 runs to 12 residues. Per the germline V gene, CDR1 is SGHAT and CDR2 is FQNNGV. The CDR3 region is CASSLERNIQYF. The CDR3 nucleotides read TGTGCCAGCAGCTTAGAAAGAAACATTCAGTACTTC.

There are a few counts of this clonotype. The chain joins TRBV4-1 to TRBJ1-5; D unclear. CDR3 size: 16 residues. V shed 4 bases and J shed 4 bases, with 17 bases lying between them. Germline assignment: CDR1 MGHRA and CDR2 YSYEKL. CDR3 in amino acids: CASSPVEALSNQPQHF. CDR3 coding DNA: TGCGCCAGCAGCCCCGTAGAGGCATTGTCAAATCAGCCCCAGCATTTT.

This chain joins TRBV7-9 and TRBJ1-4; D is possibly TRBD1 (5 bases). CDR1 SEHNR and CDR2 FQNEAQ come from the germline V gene (reference sequence). The CDR3 extends over 18 amino acids. V was shortened by 1 base and J by 0 bases, with 15 bases between the two germline ends. CDR3 sequence (DNA): TGTGCCAGCAGCTTAGTACGCTCGGGGCTAACAACTAATGAAAAACTGTTTTTT. This sequence encodes CASSLVRSGLTTNEKLFF.

The table lists this clonotype with many counts. The J gene is TRBJ1-3, the V gene TRBV4-1, with D hard to call. This CDR3 contains 18 residues. Trimming shortened V by 5 bases and J by 0 bases, and 20 bases separated the two germline ends. Germline values: CDR1 MGHRA, CDR2 YSYEKL. The CDR3 reads CASSFYKFDRSSGNTIYF. CDR3 DNA: TGCGCCAGCAGCTTCTACAAATTCGACCGGAGCTCTGGAAACACCATATATTTT.

This clonotype was seen repeatedly, ten times or more. The chain is built from TRBV10-3 and TRBJ2-7; 10 bases align to TRBD2. V lost 0 bases and J lost 0; bases outside the gene matches: 5. The germline V gene encodes CDR1 ENHRY and CDR2 SYGVKD. The CDR3 has 17 amino acids. In DNA, the CDR3 is TGTGCCATCAGTGAGTCGCTAGCGGGGGACCACTCCTACGAGCAGTACTTC. Translating gives CAISESLAGDHSYEQYF.

This clonotype was picked up a small number of times. The CDR3 protein is CASSQERDGSYEQYF. CDR3 DNA: TGTGCCAGCAGCCAGGAAAGAGACGGGTCTTACGAGCAGTACTTC. This chain uses TRBV7-9 with TRBJ2-7; D is undetermined. The CDR3 has 15 residues. The V and J ends lost 5 bases and 4 bases respectively, with 18 bases between them. Germline CDR1 is SEHNR and CDR2 is FQNEAQ (reference sequence).

The chain is built from TRBV5-5 and TRBJ1-1, with D possibly being TRBD1 (5 bases). V gave up 1 base and J gave up 4 bases, with 14 bases separating them. The CDR3 consists of 15 residues. Germline V lookup: CDR1 SGHKS, CDR2 YYEKEE (reference sequence). This chain's CDR3 is CASSLLDGAGTEAFF. The CDR3 coding sequence is TGTGCCAGCAGCTTGCTTGACGGGGCCGGCACTGAAGCTTTCTTT.

This clonotype was found many times. This chain uses TRBV12-3 or TRBV12-4 with TRBJ2-3, with TRBD2 matching over 8 bases. Germline trimming cut 3 bases from V and 9 bases from J; bases unmatched to any gene: 2. The CDR3 sequence is 12 residues long. The CDR3 coding sequence is TGTGCCAGCAGTTTCGAGCGGGGGACGCAGTATTTT. This translates into CASSFERGTQYF.

The sample holds a few counts of this clonotype. The chain recombines TRBV6-5 with TRBJ1-1; unclear D gene. The V gene's germline CDR1 is MNHEY and CDR2 SVGAGI. The CDR3 runs 13 residues. V was shortened by 7 bases and J by 2 bases, with 11 bases between the two germline ends. The CDR3 sequence: CASKGGENTEAFF. As DNA, the CDR3 is TGTGCCAGCAAGGGCGGGGAAAACACTGAAGCTTTCTTT.